The 12 T cell receptor beta chains below all came from one sample that was sequenced in a study of cytomegalovirus exposure and HLA in healthy donors (dated by TCRdb to about 2017). Library method: the immunoSEQ multiplex PCR assay. The multiplex PCR relied on a mix of 60 forward primers for TCR Vbeta segments and 13 reverse primers for TCR Jbeta segments. In its TCRdb copy, this immuneACCESS table keeps in-frame sequences only and misses some clones. Where compared with another copy, unresolved V genes explain less than half of these, and the others have no known cause. For this sample there are 100,000 to 150,000 clones; around 78% appear just once. Roughly 6% of the sample comes from the top ten. Sequenced: PBMCs. The receptor set was obtained from a middle-aged woman in good health and CMV-seronegative.

The chain joins TRBV6-1 to TRBJ2-5; D is possibly TRBD2 (6 bases). The germline gives CDR1 MNHNS, CDR2 SASEGT. Trimming removed 1 base from V and 7 bases from J, with 10 bases in between. The CDR3 extends over 13 amino acids. The CDR3 reads CASSEGRAGTQYF. The CDR3 region has the DNA TGTGCCAGCAGTGAAGGGAGGGCAGGGACCCAGTACTTC.

V and J are TRBV28 and TRBJ2-4; the match to TRBD1 covers 10 bases. Germline V gene sequence: CDR1 MDHEN, CDR2 SYDVKM. V trimming: 11 bases; J trimming: 2 bases; junction bases outside the gene matches: 9. The length of the CDR3 is 15 residues. The chain's CDR3 is CAASTGGVSKNIQYF. The DNA for the CDR3 is TGTGCCGCCTCGACAGGGGGCGTATCCAAAAACATTCAGTACTTC.

The chain joins TRBV14 to TRBJ2-3, with 8 bases that match TRBD1. In germline, CDR1 is SGHDN, CDR2 FVKESK. V was pared by 1 base and J by 2 bases, with 2 bases of the junction left unmatched. The CDR3 contains 15 residues. CDR3 sequence: CASSQGTGPTDTQYF. Written as DNA, the CDR3 is TGTGCCAGCAGCCAAGGGACAGGGCCCACAGATACGCAGTATTTT.

Ten or more counts support this clone. The gene calls are TRBV5-8 and TRBJ1-1; 7 bases map to TRBD1. The CDR3 sequence is 14 residues long. Germline loops: CDR1 SGHTS, CDR2 YDEGEE. V dropped 3 bases and J dropped 5; count of bases not matched to a gene: 7. The CDR3 region has the DNA TGTGCCAGCAGCTCGACAGGGAAACGGACTGAAGCTTTCTTT. Translating it yields CASSSTGKRTEAFF.

The V and J genes are TRBV6-1 and TRBJ2-7; D not certain. Germline loops: CDR1 MNHNS, CDR2 SASEGT. Trimming cost V 9 bases and J 4 bases, with 13 bases left between them. The CDR3 length is 12 residues. The CDR3, as DNA: TGTGCCAGTAAAGATAATCAGTACGAGCAGTACTTC. Protein sequence: CASKDNQYEQYF.

The chain is built from TRBV18 and TRBJ2-5, with D possibly TRBD2 on 5 matching bases. V was pared by 5 bases and J by 5 bases, with 9 bases between. The germline CDR1 and CDR2 sequences are KGHSH and LQKENI. The CDR3 sequence is 12 residues long. The CDR3 region is CASSEEVETQYF. In nucleotides, the CDR3 is TGTGCCAGCTCAGAGGAGGTTGAGACCCAGTACTTC.

This chain connects TRBV19 to TRBJ2-7; 12 bases line up with TRBD2. The CDR3 contains 17 residues. J lost 2 bases, V lost 5 bases, and 10 bases had no gene match. Germline values: CDR1 LNHDA, CDR2 SQIVND (reference sequence). CDR3: CASSVDYRTSGTYEQYF. The CDR3 nucleotides read TGTGCCAGTAGTGTCGACTATCGGACTAGCGGGACCTACGAGCAGTACTTC. The whole variable domain, remainder taken from reference TRBV19 and TRBJ2-7, is DGGITQSPKYLFRKEGQNVTLSCEQNLNHDAMYWYRQDPGQGLRLIYYSQIVNDFQKGDIAEGYSVSREKKESFPLTVTSAQKNPTAFYLCASSVDYRTSGTYEQYFGPGTRLTVT.

The V call is TRBV5-1, the J call TRBJ2-3; 12 bases line up with TRBD2. Germline assignment: CDR1 SGHRS and CDR2 YFSETQ. The length of the CDR3 is 16 residues. Unmatched junction bases numbered 6, after V lost 3 bases and J lost 4 bases. The CDR3 DNA follows: TGCGCCAGCAGCTACCAGACTAGCGGGAGCCCAGATACGCAGTATTTT. Translation: CASSYQTSGSPDTQYF.

The chain is built from TRBV7-6 and TRBJ2-1; maybe TRBD2 (6 bases). The CDR3 covers 13 residues. The V gene's germline CDR1 is SGHVS and CDR2 FNYEAQ. V shed 5 bases and J shed 9 bases, with 14 bases lying between them. As DNA, the CDR3 is TGTGCCAGCAGCCGGGGGACTGCCGGTGAGCAGTTCTTC. It encodes CASSRGTAGEQFF.

The CDR3 spells CASSQVGGGKLFF. The CDR3 DNA is TGCGCCAGCAGCCAAGTTGGGGGCGGCAAACTGTTTTTT. The chain uses TRBV4-1 and TRBJ1-4, with D tentatively TRBD1 (6 bases). The V gene lost 1 base and the J gene lost 11 bases, with 11 bases spanning the gap. This CDR3 contains 13 residues. Germline V gives CDR1 MGHRA, CDR2 YSYEKL.

The chain uses TRBV5-1 and TRBJ2-3, with 8 bases fitting TRBD2. The CDR3 extends over 15 amino acids. Germline V gene sequence: CDR1 SGHRS, CDR2 YFSETQ. J gave up 1 base and V 4 bases, and 5 bases lay outside the gene matches. Written as DNA, the CDR3 is TGCGCCAGCAGCCCAAAGACTAGCGGCACAGATACGCAGTATTTT. Its protein is CASSPKTSGTDTQYF.

The V and J genes are TRBV18 and TRBJ1-5, with TRBD1 as a possible D gene (6 bases). Germline-derived CDR1 and CDR2 are KGHSH and LQKENI. The CDR3 contains 14 residues. V lost 2 bases to trimming and J lost 7 bases, with 12 bases between them. CDR3 in DNA: TGTGCCAGCTCACCAGAACAGGGCGACCAGCCCCAGCATTTT. Translated, it gives CASSPEQGDQPQHF.